Listed here are 12 T cell receptor beta chains from one sample, sequenced in a study of cytomegalovirus exposure and HLA in healthy donors. PCR was performed using 60 Vbeta and 13 Jbeta primers. Sequenced by immunoSEQ multiplex PCR; TCRdb stores in-frame clones only, minus some. The sample lists roughly 200,000 clones, approximately 85% occurring once. Sample: PBMCs. These receptors originate from a woman in her fifties or sixties in good health and CMV-seronegative.

This chain uses TRBV27 with TRBJ2-1; TRBD1 is a possible D gene (6 bases). The germline V gene has CDR1 MNHEY and CDR2 SMNVEV (reference sequence). The V end lost 5 bases, the J end lost 9 bases, and 23 bases lay between the germline ends. This CDR3 has 16 residues. In DNA form, the CDR3 reads TGTGCCAGCAGTCCCTTTCCGGGACAAGCTACAACTGAGCAGTTCTTC. This sequence encodes CASSPFPGQATTEQFF.

The genes are TRBV7-2 and TRBJ2-7; 7 bases map to TRBD1. This CDR3 is 13 amino acids long. The germline V gene has CDR1 SGHTA and CDR2 FQGNSA. V was pared by 5 bases and J by 3 bases, with 4 bases of the junction left unmatched. The CDR3 bases are TGTGCCAGCAGCGGGAGACAGGGCTACGAGCAGTACTTC. It specifies CASSGRQGYEQYF. Supplemented by reference TRBV7-2 and TRBJ2-7, the full variable domain reads GAGVSQSPSNKVTEKGKDVELRCDPISGHTALYWYRQSLGQGLEFLIYFQGNSAPDKSGLPSDRFSAERTGGSVSTLTIQRTQQEDSAVYLCASSGRQGYEQYFGPGTRLTVT.

The chain carries TRBV21-1 and TRBJ2-7; the table's D call of TRBD2 was not tested on the DNA. TRBV21-1 is a pseudogene locus. This CDR3 spans 16 amino acids. This chain's CDR3 is CASSPGTSGSSYEQYF. The CDR3 bases are TGTGCCAGCAGCCCTGGGACTAGCGGGAGCTCCTACGAGCAGTACTTC.

The CDR3 loop reads CASSEVSGVREQFF. The CDR3 nucleotides read TGTGCCAGCAGTGAAGTCAGCGGGGTTAGGGAGCAGTTCTTC. The chain is built from TRBV6-1 and TRBJ2-1, with TRBD2 matching 7 bases. The junction had 7 bases not matched to a gene; V was cut back by 1 base and J by 10 bases. CDR3 size: 14 residues. Germline V gene lookup returns CDR1 MNHNS and CDR2 SASEGT.

The chain carries TRBV5-3 and TRBJ2-1, with 13 bases that match TRBD2. TRBV5-3 is an ORF, with its function uncertain. CDR3 length equals 15 residues. V lost 4 bases, J lost 6 bases, and 4 bases stayed unmatched. This CDR3 is CARSGLAGEANEQFF. The CDR3, as DNA: TGTGCCAGAAGCGGACTAGCGGGAGAGGCCAATGAGCAGTTCTTC.

The J gene is TRBJ2-7, the V gene TRBV7-9, with D possibly TRBD2 on 5 matching bases. The CDR3 runs 15 residues. Germline V lookup: CDR1 SEHNR, CDR2 FQNEAQ (reference sequence). V gave up 2 bases and J gave up 1 base, with 12 bases separating them. The CDR3 sequence: CASSLSGAYSYEQYF. The CDR3 DNA reads as TGTGCCAGCAGCTTAAGCGGAGCCTATTCCTACGAGCAGTACTTC.

Concerning this clone itself: The junction and the germline gene differ at one end; a read error may be behind it. The same CDR3 is also encoded by other DNA sequences in this sample. This chain joins TRBV18 and TRBJ2-7, with 8 bases identical to TRBD1. From germline, CDR1 is KGHSH and CDR2 LQKENI. The CDR3 length is 14 residues. The CDR3 loop is CASSPGTGIYEQYF. The CDR3 bases are TGTGCCAGCTCACCAGGGACAGGAATCTACGAGCAGTACTTT.

V and J are TRBV6-6 and TRBJ1-5; TRBD1 aligns across 10 bases. CDR1 is MNHNY, CDR2 SVGAGI, per germline (reference sequence). V trimming: 2 bases; J trimming: 3 bases; junction bases outside the gene matches: 1. This CDR3 comprises 15 residues. The CDR3 reads CASSYGTGDNQPQHF. DNA of the CDR3: TGTGCCAGCAGTTACGGGACAGGGGACAATCAGCCCCAGCATTTT.

This rearrangement joins TRBV5-6 to TRBJ2-2; 9 bases line up with TRBD2. Germline V gives CDR1 SGHDT, CDR2 YYEEEE. The trim removed 3 bases at V and 6 bases at J, leaving 3 bases unmatched. The CDR3 runs 14 residues. CDR3 sequence reads: CASSSGLAAGELFF. In DNA form, the CDR3 reads TGTGCCAGCAGCTCGGGACTAGCTGCCGGGGAGCTGTTTTTT.

In this sample, this clone turned up a few times. V gene TRBV28 combines with J gene TRBJ1-5; TRBD1 matches 8 bases. Looked up from germline, CDR1 is MDHEN and CDR2 is SYDVKM. The J segment lost 8 bases and the V segment lost 6 bases, leaving 9 bases of the junction unmatched. CDR3 size: 14 residues. CDR3 nucleotides: TGTGCCAGCAGCCGTTCCCAGGGGGCGAAGCCCCAGCATTTT. Protein product: CASSRSQGAKPQHF.

The chain joins TRBV7-3 to TRBJ2-6; 10 bases align to TRBD2. The V gene end was trimmed by 5 bases and the J gene end by 0 bases; junction bases not matched to a gene: 10. The germline V gene encodes CDR1 SGHTA and CDR2 FQGTGA. This CDR3 comprises 19 residues. CDR3 loop: CASSNVAGGRPSGANVLTF. The CDR3 DNA reads TGTGCCAGCAGCAATGTAGCGGGAGGCCGGCCCTCTGGGGCCAACGTCCTGACTTTC.

The gene calls are TRBV6-6 and TRBJ1-3; 9 bases are shared with TRBD1. CDR3 size: 15 residues. Germline loops: CDR1 MNHNY, CDR2 SVGAGI (reference sequence). J was trimmed by 5 bases and V by 2 bases; bases with no gene match: 4. In nucleotides, the CDR3 is TGTGCCAGCAGTTACGAGACAGGGGGGAGAAACACCATATATTTT. It codes for CASSYETGGRNTIYF.